A single sample gave rise to the 32 T cell receptor beta chains below, sequenced in a study of T-cell reconstitution after alpha-beta-depleted transplantation in children. Molecular barcoding with unique molecular identifiers was used for the TCRbeta library. TCRdb called the PCR reads again in MiXCR, with one record for every CDR3 protein. The table lists 360,000 or so distinct CDR3 sequences, roughly 20% of them singletons. This sample comprised PBMCs from the stem cell graft donor, obtained from the stem cell graft. The receptors come from a human donor who donated a stem cell graft to a child with acute myeloid leukemia.

V and J are TRBV29-1 and TRBJ1-2; TRBD1 matches 8 bases. J lost 4 bases, V lost 0 bases, and 4 bases had no gene match. CDR3 length: 14 amino acids. Per germline, CDR1 SQVTM and CDR2 ANQGSEA. As DNA, the CDR3 is TGCAGCGTTGAAGATTGGACAGGGACCTATGGCTACACCTTC. Translated: CSVEDWTGTYGYTF.

This clonotype occurred a few times. The chain uses TRBV29-1 and TRBJ2-7; 11 bases align to TRBD2. V dropped 6 bases and J dropped 0; count of bases not matched to a gene: 10. The CDR3 is made up of 16 amino acids. Looked up from germline, CDR1 is SQVTM and CDR2 is ANQGSEA. For the CDR3, the DNA is TGCAGCGTGGGGACTAGCGGTCCCCTCGGCTCCTACGAGCAGTACTTC. It yields the protein CSVGTSGPLGSYEQYF.

This clonotype was seen a few times. The genes are TRBV7-6 and TRBJ2-1, with a tentative D call TRBD2 (5 bases). CDR3 length equals 14 residues. Trimming took 1 base from V and 9 from J, leaving 13 bases between them. Germline lookup yields CDR1 SGHVS and CDR2 FNYEAQ. The CDR3: CASSLVREDGEQFF. The CDR3 DNA is TGTGCCAGCAGCTTAGTACGGGAAGACGGTGAGCAGTTCTTC.

The chain links TRBV7-8 to TRBJ2-2; 7 nucleotides agree with TRBD1. Germline V lookup: CDR1 SGHVS, CDR2 FQNEAQ. J was trimmed by 1 base and V by 0 bases; bases with no gene match: 11. CDR3 length: 19 amino acids. The CDR3 loop is CASSLADRKWMGNTGELFF. In DNA form, the CDR3 reads TGTGCCAGCAGCTTAGCGGACAGGAAGTGGATGGGGAACACCGGGGAGCTGTTTTTT.

The V gene is TRBV28, the J gene TRBJ2-2, with 8 bases matching TRBD1. This CDR3 contains 15 residues. V lost 7 bases and J lost 6; bases outside the gene matches: 10. CDR1 is MDHEN, CDR2 SYDVKM, per germline. DNA for the CDR3: TGTGCCAGCACCCTAAGCGACAGGGGCGCCGGGGAGCTGTTTTTT. It is translated as CASTLSDRGAGELFF.

This clonotype was counted a few times. The genes are TRBV6-2 or TRBV6-3 and TRBJ2-3; maybe TRBD1 (5 bases). V was trimmed by 6 bases and J by 0 bases, leaving 19 bases between them. Germline V lookup: CDR1 MNHEY, CDR2 SVGEGT. The CDR3 loop spans 17 amino acids. The chain's CDR3 is CASSLTTRTRSTDTQYF. The CDR3 DNA follows: TGTGCCAGCAGCCTTACTACAAGGACACGAAGCACAGATACGCAGTATTTT.

The chain links TRBV24-1 to TRBJ2-1; D not certain. V lost 2 bases and J lost 3, with 4 bases in between. The CDR3 totals 13 residues. Germline V gene sequence: CDR1 KGHDR, CDR2 SFDVKD. CDR3 residues: CATSDSLYNEQFF. CDR3 sequence (DNA): TGTGCCACCAGTGATTCGCTCTACAATGAGCAGTTCTTC.

For the CDR3, the DNA is TGTGCCAGCAGGAGGGCAGTAACAGCAATGGATACGCAGTATTTT. This encodes CASRRAVTAMDTQYF. The chain links TRBV6-1 to TRBJ2-3, with D perhaps TRBD2 (5 bases). The CDR3 contains 15 residues. V was pared by 6 bases and J by 6 bases, with 19 bases between. Germline assignment: CDR1 MNHNS and CDR2 SASEGT.

This clonotype appeared a few times. The chain uses TRBV28 and TRBJ1-2, with TRBD1 matching over 7 bases. From germline, CDR1 is MDHEN and CDR2 SYDVKM. The CDR3 sequence is 12 residues long. The V segment lost 5 bases and the J segment 5 bases; nucleotides outside the gene matches: 2. The CDR3 sequence is CASSQTGYGYTF. DNA for the CDR3: TGTGCCAGCAGTCAGACAGGGTATGGCTACACCTTC.

This clonotype was counted only a few times. This chain connects TRBV20-1 to TRBJ2-7, with a tentative D call TRBD2 (6 bases). Germline V gene lookup returns CDR1 DFQATT and CDR2 SNEGSKA (reference sequence). CDR3 length: 14 amino acids. The germline V and J ends were trimmed by 2 bases and 6 bases, with 17 bases remaining between them. For the CDR3, the DNA is TGCAGTGCTAGACCGGGACTCCGGACGGTCGAGCAGTACTTC. Translated: CSARPGLRTVEQYF.

The sample holds a few counts of this clonotype. J is TRBJ2-7 and V is TRBV7-2, with 8 bases matching TRBD2. J lost 4 bases, V lost 1 base, and 9 bases had no gene match. Germline V CDR1 and CDR2: SGHTA, FQGNSA. CDR3 length: 16 amino acids. The chain's CDR3 is CASSLVGSGIPYEQYF. CDR3 nucleotides: TGTGCCAGCAGCTTAGTTGGTAGCGGGATCCCGTACGAGCAGTACTTC. The entire variable domain, with the rest obtained from reference TRBV7-2 and TRBJ2-7, is as follows: GAGVSQSPSNKVTEKGKDVELRCDPISGHTALYWYRQSLGQGLEFLIYFQGNSAPDKSGLPSDRFSAERTGGSVSTLTIQRTQQEDSAVYLCASSLVGSGIPYEQYFGPGTRLTVT.

The chain couples TRBV10-2 to TRBJ2-1; 10 bases line up with TRBD2. The ends lost 3 bases at V and 4 bases at J; junction bases unmatched: 6. Germline V gene lookup returns CDR1 WSHSY and CDR2 SAAADI. The CDR3 is 16 amino acids. CDR3 loop: CASSDPGLARYNEQFF. The CDR3 DNA reads as TGCGCCAGCAGTGACCCGGGACTAGCGAGGTACAATGAGCAGTTCTTC.

This clonotype has more than one count but fewer than ten. The rearrangement joins TRBV12-3 or TRBV12-4 to TRBJ2-7; TRBD1 agrees at 7 bases. J lost 4 bases, V lost 7 bases, and 10 bases had no gene match. This CDR3 has 14 amino acids. CDR3 region: CASTLRAGGYEQYF. DNA of the CDR3: TGTGCCAGCACGTTACGGGCAGGGGGATACGAGCAGTACTTC.

This clonotype has ten or more counts. CDR3 DNA sequence: TGTGCCAGCAGTCCGTCACTAGCAAGGGGCGACAATGAGCAGTTCTTC. Its translation is CASSPSLARGDNEQFF. V and J are TRBV6-4 and TRBJ2-1, with a possible D match to TRBD2 (6 bases). Germline V gene data show CDR1 as MRHNA and CDR2 as SNTAGT. The CDR3 is made up of 16 amino acids. The germline V and J ends were trimmed by 5 bases and 5 bases, with 19 bases remaining between them.

This chain joins TRBV28 and TRBJ2-7; TRBD2 aligns across 12 bases. V was clipped by 4 bases and J by 5 bases; unmatched bases: 6. Germline CDR1 is MDHEN and CDR2 is SYDVKM. This CDR3 region has 15 residues. In DNA, the CDR3 is TGTGCCAGCAGTTCCCTCGCTAGCGGGGGGGACGAGCAGTACTTC. Amino acids: CASSSLASGGDEQYF.

The chain has TRBV4-3 and TRBJ2-2, with TRBD2 identical over 7 bases. The CDR3 length is 16 residues. From germline, CDR1 is LGHNA and CDR2 YSLEER. J gave up 3 bases and V 0 bases, and 4 bases lay outside the gene matches. DNA of the CDR3: TGCGCCAGCAGCCAAGATGTGGCGGGGGACACCGGGGAGCTGTTTTTT. Translated, it gives CASSQDVAGDTGELFF.

The chain couples TRBV3-1 to TRBJ2-7; D is possibly TRBD1 or TRBD2 (6 bases each). V was pared by 0 bases and J by 0 bases, with 18 bases between. Germline CDR1 is LGHDT and CDR2 is YNNKEL (reference sequence). There are 18 residues in the CDR3. This CDR3 reads CASSQDRGRGLSSYEQYF. The CDR3 nucleotides are TGTGCCAGCAGCCAAGATCGAGGCAGGGGACTTTCCTCCTACGAGCAGTACTTC.

This chain connects TRBV29-1 to TRBJ1-2; perhaps TRBD1 as D (6 bases). Germline V CDR1 and CDR2: SQVTM, ANQGSEA. CDR3 length equals 12 residues. Trimming took 0 bases from V and 5 from J, leaving 7 bases between them. CDR3 loop: CSVEDQGYGYTF. CDR3 sequence (DNA): TGCAGCGTTGAAGATCAGGGGTATGGCTACACCTTC.

This clonotype showed up many times. The gene calls are TRBV7-9 and TRBJ1-5; 9 bases agree with TRBD1. Germline loops: CDR1 SEHNR, CDR2 FQNEAQ (reference sequence). The CDR3 covers 14 residues. Trimming cost V 4 bases and J 6 bases; bases outside gene matches: 4. In nucleotides, the CDR3 is TGTGCCAGCAGCTCCGGGACAGGGTCTCAGCCCCAGCATTTT. Protein: CASSSGTGSQPQHF.

This clonotype has just a few counts. The rearrangement uses TRBV27 and TRBJ1-5, with D possibly matching TRBD1 (5 bases). The CDR3 runs 14 residues. Trimming shortened V by 2 bases and J by 5 bases, and 10 bases separated the two germline ends. CDR1 is MNHEY, CDR2 SMNVEV, per germline (reference sequence). CDR3 residues: CASSLGRADQPQHF. In nucleotides, the CDR3 is TGTGCCAGCAGTTTAGGCAGGGCCGATCAGCCCCAGCATTTT.

Ten or more counts support this clonotype. The chain has TRBV12-3 or TRBV12-4 and TRBJ2-6; D is perhaps TRBD2 (6 bases). Deletions cut 8 bases from V and 2 bases from J, with 7 bases between. The CDR3 extends over 13 amino acids. CDR3 in amino acids: CASGTAGANVLTF. The CDR3 nucleotides are TGTGCCAGCGGGACTGCTGGGGCCAACGTCCTGACTTTC.

The chain couples TRBV6-1 to TRBJ2-7; no clear D gene. CDR3 length equals 14 residues. Trimming cost V 5 bases and J 3 bases, with 14 bases left between them. Germline CDR1 reads MNHNS; CDR2 reads SASEGT. The CDR3 loop is CASSKSVGVYEQYF. The CDR3 region has the DNA TGTGCCAGCAGTAAGAGCGTAGGAGTCTACGAGCAGTACTTC.

The rearrangement links TRBV27 to TRBJ2-7; no definite D call. CDR3 length: 17 amino acids. The V gene lost 7 bases and the J gene lost 5 bases, with 27 bases spanning the gap. Germline CDR1 is MNHEY and CDR2 is SMNVEV (reference sequence). The CDR3 region is CASTHVRPDGPVHEQYF. For the CDR3, the DNA is TGTGCCAGCACCCACGTCCGTCCGGACGGCCCTGTCCACGAGCAGTACTTC.

The chain combines TRBV6-5 with TRBJ1-2, with D possibly TRBD1 on 5 matching bases. Germline-derived CDR1 and CDR2 are MNHEY and SVGAGI. CDR3 size: 15 residues. Deletions cut 0 bases from V and 5 bases from J, with 13 bases between. Here the CDR3 reads CASSYSRQPGYGYTF. The CDR3 region has the DNA TGTGCCAGCAGTTACTCGAGACAGCCAGGGTATGGCTACACCTTC.

At least ten counts were recorded for this clonotype. The rearrangement links TRBV20-1 to TRBJ2-1, with 9 bases matching TRBD2. CDR1 is DFQATT, CDR2 SNEGSKA, per germline (reference sequence). This CDR3 region has 14 residues. The V gene end was trimmed by 3 bases and the J gene end by 8 bases; junction bases not matched to a gene: 8. The CDR3 DNA follows: TGCAGTGCTAGCGTAACTAGCGGGTGGGATGAGCAGTTCTTC. Encoded protein: CSASVTSGWDEQFF.

This clonotype was found a few times. V usage is TRBV4-2 and J usage is TRBJ2-3; 12 positions agree with TRBD2. Germline CDR1 is LGHNA and CDR2 is YNFKEQ. V lost 0 bases to trimming and J lost 2 bases; unmatched junction nucleotides: 6. This CDR3 region has 18 residues. CDR3 loop: CASSQDRLAGGPTDTQYF. The CDR3 region has the DNA TGTGCCAGCAGCCAAGATCGCCTAGCGGGAGGGCCCACAGATACGCAGTATTTT.

This clonotype was counted at least ten times. This chain connects TRBV20-1 to TRBJ2-1; D not resolved. V lost 7 bases and J 7 bases, leaving 20 bases between the germline ends. The CDR3 contains 14 residues. Germline V gene lookup returns CDR1 DFQATT and CDR2 SNEGSKA (reference sequence). CDR3 nucleotides: TGCAGTGAGATTTCGATTGGGATACGAAATGAGCAGTTCTTC. Amino acid sequence: CSEISIGIRNEQFF.

In nucleotides, the CDR3 is TGCAGCGCCCCTAAGGGGGGGAGCCCCTATGGCTACACCTTC. Its protein is CSAPKGGSPYGYTF. The chain recombines TRBV29-1 with TRBJ1-2, with D possibly matching TRBD1 (6 bases). Trimming took off 7 bases at V and 4 bases at J, with 19 bases between the two ends. This CDR3 region has 14 residues. The germline V gene has CDR1 SQVTM and CDR2 ANQGSEA.

This clonotype was seen only a few times. V usage is TRBV29-1 and J usage is TRBJ2-1, with no clear D. Germline assignment: CDR1 SQVTM and CDR2 ANQGSEA. This CDR3 has 11 residues. V lost 6 bases and J 7 bases, leaving 10 bases between the germline ends. The DNA of the CDR3 is TGCAGCGTCCGACATTTGAATGAGCAGTTCTTC. Its protein is CSVRHLNEQFF.

This clonotype was seen more than once but under ten times. This chain uses TRBV9 with TRBJ2-5, with TRBD2 matching over 10 bases. The CDR3 consists of 16 residues. The V gene's germline CDR1 is SGDLS and CDR2 YYNGEE. V gave up 2 bases and J gave up 6 bases; unmatched junction bases: 10. The CDR3: CASSVGGAGGPKTQYF. As DNA, the CDR3 is TGTGCCAGCAGCGTGGGCGGAGCGGGAGGGCCTAAGACCCAGTACTTC. Variable domain in full (rest from reference TRBV9 and TRBJ2-5): DSGVTQTPKHLITATGQRVTLRCSPRSGDLSVYWYQQSLDQGLQFLIQYYNGEERAKGNILERFSAQQFPDLHSELNLSSLELGDSALYFCASSVGGAGGPKTQYFGPGTRLLVL.

This chain joins TRBV4-1 and TRBJ2-3; TRBD2 agrees at 12 bases. The J segment lost 2 bases and the V segment lost 1 base, leaving 4 bases of the junction unmatched. Germline V CDR1 and CDR2: MGHRA, YSYEKL. This CDR3 has 17 residues. The CDR3 loop reads CASSQGLAGALTDTQYF. The CDR3 DNA reads as TGCGCCAGCAGCCAAGGACTAGCGGGAGCCCTCACAGATACGCAGTATTTT.

This clonotype was counted between two and nine times. CDR3 region: CASSFSLTDTYEQYF. The CDR3 DNA reads TGCGCCAGCAGCTTCTCACTGACAGACACCTACGAGCAGTACTTC. The V and J genes are TRBV5-1 and TRBJ2-7, with D maybe TRBD1 (5 bases). The CDR3 totals 15 residues. V lost 2 bases, J lost 2 bases, and 14 bases lay in between. CDR1 SGHRS and CDR2 YFSETQ come from the germline V gene.